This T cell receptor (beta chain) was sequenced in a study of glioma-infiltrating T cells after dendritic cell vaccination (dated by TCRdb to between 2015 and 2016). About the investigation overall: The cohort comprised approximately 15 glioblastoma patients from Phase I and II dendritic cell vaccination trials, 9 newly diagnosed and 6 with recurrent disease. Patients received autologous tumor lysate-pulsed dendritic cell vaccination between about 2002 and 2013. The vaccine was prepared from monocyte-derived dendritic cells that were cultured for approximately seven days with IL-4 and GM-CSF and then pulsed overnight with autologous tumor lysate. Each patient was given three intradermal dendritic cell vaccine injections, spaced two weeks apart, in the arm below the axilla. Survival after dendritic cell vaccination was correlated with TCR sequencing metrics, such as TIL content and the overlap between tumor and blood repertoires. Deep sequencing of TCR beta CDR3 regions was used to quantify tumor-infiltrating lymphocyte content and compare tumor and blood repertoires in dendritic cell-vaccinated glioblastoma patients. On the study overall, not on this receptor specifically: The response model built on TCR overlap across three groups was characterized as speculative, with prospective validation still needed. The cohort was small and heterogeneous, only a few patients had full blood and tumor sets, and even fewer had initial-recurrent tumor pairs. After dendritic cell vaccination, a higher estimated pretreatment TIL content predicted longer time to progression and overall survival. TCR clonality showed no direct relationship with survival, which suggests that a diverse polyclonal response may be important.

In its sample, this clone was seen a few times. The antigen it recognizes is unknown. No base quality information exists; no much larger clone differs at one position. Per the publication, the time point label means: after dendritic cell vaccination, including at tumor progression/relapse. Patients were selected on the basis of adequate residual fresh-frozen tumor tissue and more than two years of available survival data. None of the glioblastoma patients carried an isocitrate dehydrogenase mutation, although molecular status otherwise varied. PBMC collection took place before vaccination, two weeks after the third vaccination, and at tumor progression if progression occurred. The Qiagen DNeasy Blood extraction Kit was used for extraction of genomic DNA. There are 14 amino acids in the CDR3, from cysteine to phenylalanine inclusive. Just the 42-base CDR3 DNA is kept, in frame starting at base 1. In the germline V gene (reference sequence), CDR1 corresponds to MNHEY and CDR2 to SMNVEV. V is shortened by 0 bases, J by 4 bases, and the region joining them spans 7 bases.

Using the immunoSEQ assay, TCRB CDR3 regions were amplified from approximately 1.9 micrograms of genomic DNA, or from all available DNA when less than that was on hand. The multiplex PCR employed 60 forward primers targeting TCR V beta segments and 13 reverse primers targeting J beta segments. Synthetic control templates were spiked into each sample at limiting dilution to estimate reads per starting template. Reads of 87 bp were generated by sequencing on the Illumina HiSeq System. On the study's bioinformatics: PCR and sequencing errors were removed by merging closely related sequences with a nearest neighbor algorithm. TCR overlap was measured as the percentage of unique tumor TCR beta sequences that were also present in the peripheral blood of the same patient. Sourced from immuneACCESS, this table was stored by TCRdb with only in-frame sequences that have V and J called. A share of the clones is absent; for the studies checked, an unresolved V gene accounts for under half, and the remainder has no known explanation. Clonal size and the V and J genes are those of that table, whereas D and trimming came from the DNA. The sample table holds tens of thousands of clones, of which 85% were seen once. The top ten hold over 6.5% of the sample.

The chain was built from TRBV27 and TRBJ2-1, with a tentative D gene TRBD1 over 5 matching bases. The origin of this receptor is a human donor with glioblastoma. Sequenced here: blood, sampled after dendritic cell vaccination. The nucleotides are TGTGCCAGCAGTTTATCGGACAAGTACAATGAGCAGTTCTTC. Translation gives CASSLSDKYNEQFF.